This T cell receptor (beta chain) was identified in a study of blood T cell repertoires in COVID-19. Whole-study context: PBMCs, B-cell-depleted T cells, or T cells were the source of the cDNA or gDNA that made up the material.

This CDR3 has 14 residues. Germline assignment: CDR1 LNHDA and CDR2 SQIVND (reference sequence). Trimming removed 4 bases at V and 1 base at J, with 8 bases between. The protocol was immunoSEQ multiplex PCR, while the TCRdb copy is restricted to in-frame clones and leaves out a portion. The sample lists roughly 120,000 clones; approximately 87% were seen once. V is TRBV19 and J is TRBJ1-5; the D gene is possibly TRBD1 (5 bases). The receptor's source is a man aged 70-80 years who had recovered from COVID-19. The sequenced sample consisted of peripheral blood. CDR3 region: CASSTGRSNQPQHF. Written as DNA, the CDR3 is TGTGCCAGTAGTACAGGGCGAAGCAATCAGCCCCAGCATTTT.